The rows below give T cell receptor beta chains drawn from one sample of a study of cytomegalovirus exposure and HLA in healthy donors. Sequencing was performed with immunoSEQ multiplex PCR; in TCRdb, only in-frame clones are kept and a portion is missing. Of under 150,000 clones in the sample, around three quarters are singletons; the top ten hold approximately 4.5%. The sample was PBMCs. The receptors shown here come from a man aged 25 to 40 in good health and CMV-seropositive. The CDR3 runs from the conserved cysteine through the conserved F or W. A D gene is named only where the DNA matches it firmly. Only part of the rows carry a size: once, few, many, or a class if the clone is expanded.

size	J	V	D	CDR3	DNA
-	TRBJ1-2	TRBV29-1	-	CSVRPGLGAYGYTF	TGCAGCGTACGACCGGGACTAGGAGCCTATGGCTACACCTTC
-	TRBJ2-1	TRBV5-6	-	CASRKMAGGNEQFF	TGTGCCAGCAGGAAGATGGCAGGTGGCAATGAGCAGTTCTTC
-	TRBJ1-1	TRBV7-2	-	CASSPRAVPGESEAFF	TGTGCCAGCAGCCCGAGGGCGGTCCCAGGAGAATCTGAAGCTTTCTTT
few	TRBJ2-3	TRBV10-3	TRBD1	CAIRQTGDEHTQYF	TGTGCCATCAGGCAGACAGGGGATGAGCATACGCAGTATTTT
few	TRBJ2-1	TRBV6-5	TRBD2	CASSFLLAGGHNEQFF	TGTGCCAGCAGTTTCCTACTAGCGGGGGGCCACAATGAGCAGTTCTTC
-	TRBJ2-3	TRBV5-6	-	CASSFRGSPTDTQYF	TGTGCCAGCAGCTTTAGGGGCTCCCCCACAGATACGCAGTATTTT
-	TRBJ2-7	TRBV28	TRBD2	CASSPGLAGSPYEQYF	TGTGCCAGCAGTCCGGGACTAGCGGGATCCCCCTACGAGCAGTACTTC
-	TRBJ2-2	TRBV4-3	-	CASSQVSGDTGELFF	TGCGCCAGCAGCCAAGTGTCGGGGGACACCGGGGAGCTGTTTTTT
-	TRBJ1-1	TRBV9	TRBD1	CASSVIGTGLTEAFF	TGTGCCAGCAGCGTAATAGGGACAGGGCTCACTGAAGCTTTCTTT
few	TRBJ1-6	TRBV7-2	TRBD1	CASSMGTGNNSPLHF	TGTGCCAGCAGCATGGGGACAGGGAATAATTCACCCCTCCACTTT
-	TRBJ2-7	TRBV5-1	-	CASSLGGGSSYEQYF	TGCGCCAGCAGCTTGGGCGGAGGAAGCTCCTACGAGCAGTACTTC
-	TRBJ1-4	TRBV9	-	CASISVGQNNEKLFF	TGTGCCAGCATTTCGGTTGGACAGAATAATGAAAAACTGTTTTTT
once	TRBJ2-1	TRBV29-1	-	CSVDLVNEQFF	TGCAGCGTTGATCTCGTCAATGAGCAGTTCTTC
-	TRBJ2-5	TRBV5-1	-	CASSLGVQETQYF	TGCGCCAGCAGCTTGGGCGTCCAAGAGACCCAGTACTTC
-	TRBJ2-7	TRBV5-8	TRBD1	CASSPGQKRSYEQYF	TGTGCCAGCAGCCCGGGACAGAAACGCTCCTACGAGCAGTACTTC
-	TRBJ1-5	TRBV2	-	CASRGDRYNQPQHF	TGTGCCAGCAGAGGAGACAGGTACAATCAGCCCCAGCATTTT